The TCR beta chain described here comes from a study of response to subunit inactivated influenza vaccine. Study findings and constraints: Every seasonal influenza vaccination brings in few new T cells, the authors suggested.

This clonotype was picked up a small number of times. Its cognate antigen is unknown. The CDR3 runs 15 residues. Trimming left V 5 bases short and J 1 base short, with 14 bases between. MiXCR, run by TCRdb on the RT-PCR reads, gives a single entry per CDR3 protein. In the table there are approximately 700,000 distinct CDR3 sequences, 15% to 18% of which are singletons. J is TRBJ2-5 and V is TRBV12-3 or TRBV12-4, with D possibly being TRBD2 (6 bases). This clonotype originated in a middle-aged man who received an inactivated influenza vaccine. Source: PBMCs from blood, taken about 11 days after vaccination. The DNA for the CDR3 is TGTGCCAGCAGTCCCCCCGGAGGGATCCAAGAGACCCAGTACTTC. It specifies CASSPPGGIQETQYF.